This is a list of T cell receptor beta chains from one sample in a study of blood T cell repertoires in COVID-19. Clones were read by immunoSEQ multiplex PCR, and TCRdb kept only the in-frame ones, dropping some. The table has some 270,000 clones, around 93% seen once. The specimen sequenced was PBMCs or T cells enriched from blood (not recorded which). The receptors come from a man in his forties who had been exposed to COVID-19. The CDR3 runs from the conserved cysteine through the conserved F or W. The order of the fields is V gene, J gene, CDR3 protein.

V: TRBV5-1
J: TRBJ2-7
CDR3: CASSLGGGTLYEQYF

V: TRBV3-1/TRBV3-2
J: TRBJ1-1
CDR3: CASSQATGYTEAFF

V: TRBV4-3
J: TRBJ2-1
CDR3: CASSQVLLAVYNEQFF

V: TRBV6-5
J: TRBJ1-1
CDR3: CASSYIGGGNTEAFF

V: TRBV5-6
J: TRBJ2-3
CDR3: CASSLSGGTDTQYF

V: TRBV28
J: TRBJ1-3
CDR3: CASRAGPGNTIYF

V: TRBV5-6
J: TRBJ2-7
CDR3: CASSYGLAGASVGEQYF

V: TRBV11-3
J: TRBJ1-2
CDR3: CASSPGTGPNYGYTF

V: TRBV4-3
J: TRBJ1-1
CDR3: CASSQEATGVREAFF

V: TRBV29-1
J: TRBJ2-7
CDR3: CSAGTLYEQYF

V: TRBV12-5
J: TRBJ2-3
CDR3: CASGLELAGRTDTQYF

V: TRBV5-1
J: TRBJ2-7
CDR3: CASSRTSGSHNYEQYF

V: TRBV9
J: TRBJ2-1
CDR3: CASSVGTSENYNEQFF

V: TRBV28
J: TRBJ2-7
CDR3: CASSLVGGTGDEQYF

V: TRBV2
J: TRBJ2-5
CDR3: CASRRTGGAETQYF

V: TRBV2
J: TRBJ1-4
CDR3: CASSLRQGTNEKLFF

V: TRBV6-1
J: TRBJ1-4
CDR3: CASSELGQPRLFF

V: TRBV2
J: TRBJ2-5
CDR3: CASSGRGWETQYF

V: TRBV30
J: TRBJ2-1
CDR3: CAWSKLVYEQFF

V: TRBV4-3
J: TRBJ2-1
CDR3: CASSKGLAGALREEQFF

V: TRBV5-4
J: TRBJ2-4
CDR3: CASSEGYIQYF

V: TRBV6-5
J: TRBJ2-6
CDR3: CASSYYRGSGANVLTF

V: TRBV4-2
J: TRBJ2-5
CDR3: CASSQVEEVRETQYF

V: TRBV7-2
J: TRBJ1-4
CDR3: CASSSKGQGYEKLFF

V: TRBV11-2
J: TRBJ2-1
CDR3: CASSLELSSYNEQFF

V: TRBV28
J: TRBJ2-1
CDR3: CASSRRQEQFF

V: TRBV5-1
J: TRBJ1-2
CDR3: CASSLEGATDYGYTF

V: TRBV19
J: TRBJ1-2
CDR3: CASSIVADVNYGYTF

V: TRBV7-9
J: TRBJ2-1
CDR3: CASSLKRGLGIGEQFF

V: TRBV4-1
J: TRBJ1-2
CDR3: CASSQESLGGFRGYTF

V: TRBV28
J: TRBJ2-7
CDR3: CASGQIKPYEQYF

V: TRBV3-1/TRBV3-2
J: TRBJ2-1
CDR3: CASSPFTSATQAGNEQFF

V: TRBV30
J: TRBJ1-1
CDR3: CAYGIGGGSEAFF

V: TRBV3-1/TRBV3-2
J: TRBJ2-5
CDR3: CASSQKLTSGIVGQETQYF

V: TRBV4-1
J: TRBJ1-3
CDR3: CASSQDRGSSGNTIYF

V: TRBV7-2
J: TRBJ1-6
CDR3: CASSLWSVSSYNSPLHF

V: TRBV30
J: TRBJ1-2
CDR3: CAWDAISDRVKGGYTF

V: TRBV27
J: TRBJ2-1
CDR3: CASHGTSGLQFF

V: TRBV7-3
J: TRBJ2-3
CDR3: CASSTGGGTDTQYF

V: TRBV19
J: TRBJ1-2
CDR3: CASSSGARGSGYTF

V: TRBV5-1
J: TRBJ2-4
CDR3: CASSPVGTQNIQYF

V: TRBV28
J: TRBJ2-7
CDR3: CASSFISGDEQYF

V: TRBV11-2
J: TRBJ2-7
CDR3: CASSPVYVFDEQYF

V: TRBV15
J: TRBJ2-3
CDR3: CATSRDHHSGGRNTQYF

V: TRBV7-6
J: TRBJ2-5
CDR3: CASSSTGGYETQYF

V: TRBV7-9
J: TRBJ2-7
CDR3: CASSLSAGEAYEQYF

V: TRBV24-1
J: TRBJ2-1
CDR3: CATSEPRPQGSYNEQFF

V: TRBV12-3/TRBV12-4
J: TRBJ1-1
CDR3: CASSPQGSEAFF

V: TRBV6-5
J: TRBJ2-7
CDR3: CASGRGGLGEQYF

V: TRBV10-3
J: TRBJ2-7
CDR3: CAISEGETYEQYF

V: TRBV24-1
J: TRBJ1-5
CDR3: CATSFHLGQGNQPQHF

V: TRBV30
J: TRBJ1-5
CDR3: CAWSKGQGGSDQPQHF

V: TRBV3-1/TRBV3-2
J: TRBJ2-7
CDR3: CASSQDGPVSEQYF